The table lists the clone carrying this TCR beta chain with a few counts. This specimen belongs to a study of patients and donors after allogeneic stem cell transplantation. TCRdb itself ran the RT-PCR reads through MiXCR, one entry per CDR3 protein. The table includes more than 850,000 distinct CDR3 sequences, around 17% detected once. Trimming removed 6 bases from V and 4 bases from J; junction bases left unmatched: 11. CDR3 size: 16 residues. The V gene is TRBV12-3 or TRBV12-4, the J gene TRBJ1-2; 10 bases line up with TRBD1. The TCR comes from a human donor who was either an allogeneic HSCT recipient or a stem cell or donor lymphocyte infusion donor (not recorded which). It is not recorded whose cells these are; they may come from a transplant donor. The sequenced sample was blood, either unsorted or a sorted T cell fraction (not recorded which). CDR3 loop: CASSPSGTGAFYGYTF. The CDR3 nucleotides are TGTGCCAGCAGCCCATCCGGGACAGGGGCATTCTATGGCTACACCTTC.